The 22 T cell receptor beta chains below were found in one sample sequenced in a study of OX40 agonist ivuxolimab in advanced cancers. Profiling relied on immunoSEQ multiplex PCR, and the TCRdb table lists in-frame clones only, not all of them. The data hold about 67,000 clones, with around 87% observed a single time. This specimen was CD4+ or CD8+ T cells sorted from blood, taken in a trial of the OX40 agonist ivuxolimab. These receptors originate from an adult with an advanced solid tumor such as melanoma, head and neck, liver or kidney cancer.

The genes are TRBV7-2 and TRBJ1-1, with D hard to call. The CDR3 is 13 residues long. Per germline, CDR1 SGHTA and CDR2 FQGNSA. Trimming took off 1 base at V and 4 bases at J, with 7 bases between the two ends. CDR3 amino acids: CASSLVGITEAFF. CDR3 DNA sequence: TGTGCCAGCAGCTTAGTAGGGATCACTGAAGCTTTCTTT.

The chain uses TRBV18 and TRBJ2-5; D is possibly TRBD1 or TRBD2 (5 bases each). The CDR3 contains 15 residues. V was cut by 2 bases and J by 5 bases, with 15 bases left in between. The germline V gene encodes CDR1 KGHSH and CDR2 LQKENI. In DNA form, the CDR3 reads TGTGCCAGCTCACCAAGGGACCACGAACACGAGACCCAGTACTTC. This codes for CASSPRDHEHETQYF.

The V and J genes are TRBV21-1 and TRBJ2-5; TRBD2 is taken as the D call from the table, unchecked against the DNA. TRBV21-1 is given as a pseudogene. The CDR3 has 22 amino acids. As DNA, the CDR3 is TGTGCCACACTCCCGGGCAACGAAAAGCTGGGGGAGGGCCTTAACATTCAGGAGACCCAGTACTTC. This codes for CATLPGNEKLGEGLNIQETQYF.

The CDR3 DNA is TGTGCTAGTGGTTTGGTAGGGGCGAGCGAGCAGTACTTC. Amino acids: CASGLVGASEQYF. V gene TRBV12-5 combines with J gene TRBJ2-5; D is perhaps TRBD1 (5 bases). The J call may be wrong; the DNA end is better matched by TRBJ2-7. CDR3 length: 13 residues. Germline CDR1 is LGHNT and CDR2 is FRNRAP.

V usage is TRBV15 and J usage is TRBJ2-3; no definite D call. The CDR3 sequence is 14 residues long. Per the germline V gene, CDR1 is LNHNV and CDR2 is YYDKDF (reference sequence). Between the trimmed V and J ends, which lost 6 bases and 3 bases, there was a span of 13 bases. CDR3 residues: CATSFIGGTDTQYF. The CDR3 bases are TGTGCCACCAGTTTCATAGGTGGTACAGATACGCAGTATTTT.

Only one count was recorded for this clone. CDR3 loop: CASTYSRTGGTEAFF. The CDR3 DNA is TGTGCCAGTACCTATTCTCGGACCGGGGGCACTGAAGCTTTCTTT. The V gene is TRBV19, the J gene TRBJ1-1; possibly TRBD1 for D (5 bases). CDR3 length: 15 amino acids. Trimming removed 7 bases at V and 4 bases at J, with 19 bases between. Germline V CDR1 and CDR2: LNHDA, SQIVND (reference sequence).

In this sample, this clone turned up a few times. The V and J genes are TRBV10-3 and TRBJ1-1; no clear D. Deletions cut 4 bases from V and 1 base from J, with 7 bases between. The CDR3 runs to 13 residues. The germline gives CDR1 ENHRY, CDR2 SYGVKD. The CDR3 DNA reads as TGTGCCATCAGTGTTGTTGCGAACACTGAAGCTTTCTTT. It encodes CAISVVANTEAFF.

The rearrangement uses TRBV30 and TRBJ1-1; 7 bases are shared with TRBD1. The V segment lost 8 bases and the J segment 3 bases; nucleotides outside the gene matches: 9. From germline, CDR1 is GTSNPN and CDR2 SVGIG (reference sequence). This CDR3 has 13 amino acids. CDR3 sequence reads: CARAGQPYTEAFF. The CDR3 DNA sequence: TGTGCCAGAGCGGGACAGCCTTACACTGAAGCTTTCTTT.

With respect to this clone: Other DNA sequences in the same sample also yield this CDR3. V and J are TRBV28 and TRBJ1-2, with D unclear. This CDR3 spans 12 amino acids. Germline V gives CDR1 MDHEN, CDR2 SYDVKM. Trimming cost V 2 bases and J 4 bases, with 5 bases left between them. The CDR3 DNA reads TGTGCCAGCAGTTTAGGCACCTATGGCTACACCTTC. The encoded protein is CASSLGTYGYTF.

The chain has TRBV5-1 and TRBJ1-1; 7 nucleotides align to TRBD1. Germline CDR1 is SGHRS and CDR2 is YFSETQ. V lost 9 bases to trimming and J lost 2 bases; unmatched junction nucleotides: 7. CDR3 length: 13 amino acids. This CDR3 reads CATSGGPNTEAFF. The CDR3 nucleotides read TGCGCCACCTCAGGGGGTCCCAACACTGAAGCTTTCTTT.

CDR3 amino acids: CSVVVIGGYTF. The CDR3 DNA follows: TGCAGCGTTGTGGTTATCGGTGGCTACACCTTC. The chain couples TRBV29-1 to TRBJ1-2; D is undetermined. Trimming took 4 bases from V and 7 from J, leaving 10 bases between them. The CDR3 runs to 11 residues. Germline V gene sequence: CDR1 SQVTM, CDR2 ANQGSEA.

The V and J genes are TRBV6-5 and TRBJ2-7, with 9 bases that match TRBD1. The trim removed 11 bases at V and 5 bases at J, leaving 16 bases unmatched. Germline V lookup: CDR1 MNHEY, CDR2 SVGAGI. This CDR3 has 15 residues. The CDR3 bases are TGTGCCGTACAACGACTCCGGGACAGGGCCCACGAGCAGTACTTC. Translation gives CAVQRLRDRAHEQYF.

This clone occurred once. This chain links TRBV7-2 with TRBJ2-7; D call uncertain. There are 13 residues in the CDR3. Looked up from germline, CDR1 is SGHTA and CDR2 is FQGNSA. Trimming shortened V by 1 base and J by 2 bases, and 6 bases separated the two germline ends. DNA for the CDR3: TGTGCCAGCAGCTTAGACGGCCCCTACGAGCAGTACTTC. It translates to CASSLDGPYEQYF.

The chain carries TRBV6-4 and TRBJ2-2; possibly TRBD1 or TRBD2 for D (5 bases each). CDR1 and CDR2 from the germline V gene are MRHNA and SNTAGT. Deletions cut 9 bases from V and 0 bases from J, with 23 bases between. This CDR3 contains 18 residues. Here the CDR3 DNA reads TGTGCCAGACCTTTACGCAGGGACCGATCAACGAACACCGGGGAGCTGTTTTTT. Protein sequence: CARPLRRDRSTNTGELFF.

In this sample, this clone turned up once. The chain is built from TRBV19 and TRBJ1-1; 7 bases match TRBD1. Unmatched junction bases numbered 16, after V lost 5 bases and J lost 7 bases. This CDR3 has 16 residues. In germline, CDR1 is LNHDA, CDR2 SQIVND (reference sequence). The CDR3 here is CASSPETGRDFGEAFF. The CDR3 DNA reads as TGTGCCAGTAGTCCAGAGACAGGGAGGGATTTTGGTGAAGCTTTCTTT. The full variable domain, in which reference TRBV19 and TRBJ1-1 provide the parts outside the CDR3, is DGGITQSPKYLFRKEGQNVTLSCEQNLNHDAMYWYRQDPGQGLRLIYYSQIVNDFQKGDIAEGYSVSREKKESFPLTVTSAQKNPTAFYLCASSPETGRDFGEAFFGQGTRLTVV.

V gene TRBV30 combines with J gene TRBJ2-3, with 8 positions matching TRBD2. CDR3 length: 13 residues. Trimming cost V 5 bases and J 4 bases; bases outside gene matches: 5. In germline, CDR1 is GTSNPN, CDR2 SVGIG (reference sequence). CDR3 amino acids: CAWVAGGSDTQYF. DNA of the CDR3: TGTGCCTGGGTGGCGGGAGGTTCAGATACGCAGTATTTT.

The V gene is TRBV5-1, the J gene TRBJ2-1; D is perhaps TRBD1 or TRBD2 (5 bases each). The CDR3 runs 16 residues. In germline, CDR1 is SGHRS, CDR2 YFSETQ. V was cut by 0 bases and J by 7 bases, with 17 bases left in between. In nucleotides, the CDR3 is TGCGCCAGCAGCTTGGCCGAGGGGACCTCCCAAAATGAGCAGTTCTTC. Its translation: CASSLAEGTSQNEQFF.

The rearrangement uses TRBV7-2 and TRBJ2-1, with 7 positions matching TRBD2. Unmatched junction bases numbered 8, after V lost 2 bases and J lost 4 bases. This CDR3 contains 16 residues. CDR1 is SGHTA and CDR2 is FQGNSA in the germline V gene. CDR3 sequence reads: CASSLNGAGLYNEQFF. The CDR3 DNA is TGTGCCAGCAGCTTAAATGGAGCGGGACTTTACAATGAGCAGTTCTTC.

This chain links TRBV19 with TRBJ2-7, with 11 positions matching TRBD1. The germline gives CDR1 LNHDA, CDR2 SQIVND (reference sequence). The V gene end was trimmed by 1 base and the J gene end by 2 bases; junction bases not matched to a gene: 1. CDR3 length equals 15 residues. CDR3 in amino acids: CASSIGTGGAYEQYF. CDR3 in DNA: TGTGCCAGTAGTATAGGGACAGGGGGCGCCTACGAGCAGTACTTC.

The rearrangement joins TRBV6-6 to TRBJ2-1, with 8 bases matching TRBD2. The germline V gene has CDR1 MNHNY and CDR2 SVGAGI (reference sequence). V gave up 4 bases and J gave up 9 bases; unmatched junction bases: 14. CDR3 size: 16 residues. The CDR3 DNA reads TGTGCCAGCAGTTCCCAAGCGGGAGTGGGTCCAATTGAGCAGTTCTTC. It yields the protein CASSSQAGVGPIEQFF.

This chain connects TRBV28 to TRBJ1-5; D call uncertain. Germline V lookup: CDR1 MDHEN, CDR2 SYDVKM. This CDR3 contains 14 residues. Trimming removed 7 bases from V and 3 bases from J, with 13 bases in between. The CDR3: CASTVSADNQPQHF. In DNA, the CDR3 is TGTGCCAGCACCGTCTCCGCAGACAATCAGCCCCAGCATTTT.

V gene TRBV4-3 combines with J gene TRBJ1-1, with D possibly matching TRBD1 (6 bases). The CDR3 is 14 amino acids. V lost 4 bases, J lost 4 bases, and 13 bases lay in between. Germline loops: CDR1 LGHNA, CDR2 YSLEER. DNA for the CDR3: TGCGCCAGCAGCCTAGCGACAGGAATCACTGAAGCTTTCTTT. Amino acid sequence: CASSLATGITEAFF.